Here is one TCR beta chain with its context. The target antigen is unknown. This sample stems from a study of blood T cells in healthy people across ages. The germline V gene has CDR1 MDHEN and CDR2 SYDVKM. The CDR3 has 14 amino acids. Study results and caveats: Long-lived donors carried more naive CD4+ cells and greater diversity than aged donors.

Primers used in a second PCR of about 7 to 12 cycles were a sample-barcoded 5' primer and a J-beta primer mix. With 12 random nucleotides, a template-switch adaptor tagged each individual cDNA molecule. Using its own MiXCR run on the 5' RACE reads, TCRdb lists one record per CDR3 protein. The profile shows 750,000 to 950,000 distinct CDR3 sequences, roughly 26% of them singletons. The same specimen was also included in a second study, on T cells of mothers and their children. In that study: Addition of sample barcodes and 2-4 random nucleotides occurred through the M1S primer of the second PCR.

Sequenced input: blood. The J gene is TRBJ2-5, the V gene TRBV28, with D perhaps TRBD1 or TRBD2 (5 bases each). TRBJ2-7 matches the DNA end more closely, so the J call is doubtful. The TCR sequence derives from a boy aged 5-17 years in good health. The CDR3 here is CASTSSGTTYEQYF. In nucleotides, the CDR3 is TGTGCCAGCACCTCTTCCGGGACCACCTACGAGCAGTACTTC.